Shown below are 13 T cell receptor beta chains from a single sample sequenced in a study of T cell repertoires in cytomegalovirus infection. TCRdb used MiXCR to reprocess the reads, holding one entry per CDR3 protein. Of about 900,000 distinct CDR3 sequences in the sample, around 30% were seen once. For these receptors, no antigen is known. The specimen was cultured CD8+ T cells from PBMCs, collected from culture after CMV antigen stimulation. These receptors were obtained from a human donor in good health (CMV status not recorded). Some clones in this sample may be carry-over from other donors' samples.

The chain carries TRBV9 and TRBJ1-2; 9 positions agree with TRBD1. The CDR3 has 15 residues. V dropped 4 bases and J dropped 6; count of bases not matched to a gene: 10. Germline-derived CDR1 and CDR2 are SGDLS and YYNGEE. DNA for the CDR3: TGTGCCAGCAGCCCTCGGGACAGGGACCCGAATGGCTACACCTTC. Protein: CASSPRDRDPNGYTF.

In this sample, this clonotype turned up a few times. This chain connects TRBV4-1 to TRBJ2-2; no clear D gene. The CDR3 is made up of 14 amino acids. The germline gives CDR1 MGHRA, CDR2 YSYEKL. V shed 0 bases and J shed 7 bases, with 9 bases lying between them. This CDR3 is CASSQDKGNGELFF. CDR3 in DNA: TGCGCCAGCAGCCAAGATAAGGGTAACGGGGAGCTGTTTTTT.

The chain combines TRBV7-6 with TRBJ1-4, with a weak D call TRBD1 (6 bases). Germline CDR1 SGHVS, CDR2 FNYEAQ. There are 12 residues in the CDR3. Trimming stripped 5 bases from V and 10 bases from J, with 11 bases between. The CDR3 nucleotides are TGTGCCAGCAGCAGGGACATGGGAAAACTGTTTTTT. It translates to CASSRDMGKLFF. The variable domain in full, completed from reference TRBV7-6 and TRBJ1-4, reads GAGVSQSPRYKVTKRGQDVALRCDPISGHVSLYWYRQALGQGPEFLTYFNYEAQQDKSGLPNDRFSAERPEGSISTLTIQRTEQRDSAMYRCASSRDMGKLFFGSGTQLSVL.

This clonotype showed up just a few times. The chain combines TRBV27 with TRBJ1-5; D possibly corresponds to TRBD1 (5 bases). From germline, CDR1 is MNHEY and CDR2 SMNVEV (reference sequence). CDR3 size: 14 residues. The V end was cut by 6 bases, the J end by 4 bases, with 13 bases between. The CDR3 loop is CASRGRAPNQPQHF. The CDR3 nucleotides are TGTGCCAGCAGGGGCAGGGCCCCGAATCAGCCCCAGCATTTT.

This chain joins TRBV15 and TRBJ2-5; D not resolved. CDR3 size: 11 residues. CDR1 is LNHNV and CDR2 is YYDKDF in the germline V gene (reference sequence). V lost 2 bases, J lost 2 bases, and 0 bases lay in between. The CDR3 DNA follows: TGTGCCACCAGCAGACAAGAGACCCAGTACTTC. It yields the protein CATSRQETQYF. The full variable domain, rest sourced from reference TRBV15 and TRBJ2-5, is DAMVIQNPRYQVTQFGKPVTLSCSQTLNHNVMYWYQQKSSQAPKLLFHYYDKDFNNEADTPDNFQSRRPNTSFCFLDIRSPGLGDTAMYLCATSRQETQYFGPGTRLLVL.

The CDR3 reads CASSYSVWDTSTDTQYF. CDR3 nucleotides: TGTGCCAGCAGTTACTCGGTCTGGGACACTAGCACAGATACGCAGTATTTT. This chain connects TRBV6-5 to TRBJ2-3; the D gene is possibly TRBD1 (6 bases). The CDR3 length is 17 residues. Germline CDR1 MNHEY, CDR2 SVGAGI. The germline V and J ends were trimmed by 0 bases and 0 bases, with 13 bases remaining between them.

The table lists this clonotype with a few counts. The V gene is TRBV2, the J gene TRBJ2-1; D might be TRBD1 (5 bases). The V end was cut by 11 bases, the J end by 0 bases, with 14 bases between. Germline V gene lookup returns CDR1 SNHLY and CDR2 FYNNEI. The CDR3 covers 14 residues. The CDR3 DNA sequence: TGTGCCGGACAAACGCAGAGCTCCTACAATGAGCAGTTCTTC. This sequence encodes CAGQTQSSYNEQFF.

The chain carries TRBV6-2 or TRBV6-3 and TRBJ1-1; D unresolved. The V and J ends lost 3 bases and 8 bases respectively, with 7 bases between them. This CDR3 is 11 amino acids long. The V gene's germline CDR1 is MNHEY and CDR2 SVGEGT. The CDR3 sequence: CASSYSREAFF. DNA of the CDR3: TGTGCCAGCAGTTATTCCCGAGAAGCTTTCTTT.

This clonotype was found a few times. V usage is TRBV20-1 and J usage is TRBJ1-1; D unclear. CDR3 size: 13 residues. Germline lookup yields CDR1 DFQATT and CDR2 SNEGSKA (reference sequence). Trimming shortened V by 0 bases and J by 0 bases, and 5 bases separated the two germline ends. The CDR3 protein is CSARDGMNTEAFF. CDR3 in DNA: TGCAGTGCTAGAGATGGAATGAACACTGAAGCTTTCTTT.

The V gene is TRBV20-1, the J gene TRBJ2-7, with D uncertain. Trimming took 3 bases from V and 0 from J, leaving 9 bases between them. Germline V gene sequence: CDR1 DFQATT, CDR2 SNEGSKA (reference sequence). The CDR3 sequence is 13 residues long. The CDR3 DNA reads as TGCAGTGCTAGGGGAAGGACCTCCTACGAGCAGTACTTC. This translates into CSARGRTSYEQYF.

This clonotype has only a few counts. CDR3 DNA: TGTGCCAGCAGCCTTGGGATGAACACCGGGGAGCTGTTTTTT. Amino acids: CASSLGMNTGELFF. The rearrangement joins TRBV7-8 to TRBJ2-2; D gene ambiguous. The germline V gene has CDR1 SGHVS and CDR2 FQNEAQ. Trimming cost V 5 bases and J 1 base, with 8 bases left between them. CDR3 length: 14 residues.

The chain employs TRBV29-1 and TRBJ1-1, with D possibly being TRBD1 (5 bases). The CDR3 covers 15 residues. Germline CDR1 reads SQVTM; CDR2 reads ANQGSEA. Between the trimmed V and J ends, which lost 0 bases and 0 bases, there was a span of 11 bases. CDR3 sequence (DNA): TGCAGCGTTGAAGATCAGGGACCAATGAACACTGAAGCTTTCTTT. Its translation: CSVEDQGPMNTEAFF.

The genes are TRBV6-5 and TRBJ2-5; D is unclear. CDR1 and CDR2 from the germline V gene are MNHEY and SVGAGI. V gave up 0 bases and J gave up 0 bases, with 5 bases separating them. The CDR3 is 14 residues long. CDR3 residues: CASSYSSYQETQYF. The CDR3 nucleotides are TGTGCCAGCAGTTACTCGAGCTACCAAGAGACCCAGTACTTC.